This TCR beta chain was captured in a study of shared clonotypes between healthy human individuals. In the case of this clone: Its matching antigen is unknown.

Findings of the study overall: The represented genetic and exposure-history diversity was limited by the small number of donors.

Germline V gives CDR1 LNHDA, CDR2 SQIVND (reference sequence). Trimming left V 2 bases short and J 1 base short, with 8 bases between. The CDR3 runs to 14 residues. For every subset, genomic DNA was evenly distributed across several immunoSEQ plates. Measured with immunoSEQ multiplex PCR; TCRdb has only the in-frame clones, and not every one. The sample contains some 690,000 clones, roughly 87% of which appear only once. The sequence derives from a man between 18 and 29 years old in good health. Some clones in this sample may be carry-over from other donors' samples. V usage is TRBV19 and J usage is TRBJ1-1, with D tentatively TRBD1 (5 bases). Sequenced material: memory CD8+ T cells from PBMCs. Subset described: CD45RO+ cells pooled with CCR7-negative TemRA cells. CDR3 in amino acids: CASSIRGANTEAFF. The CDR3 nucleotides read TGTGCCAGTAGTATAAGAGGGGCGAACACTGAAGCTTTCTTT.